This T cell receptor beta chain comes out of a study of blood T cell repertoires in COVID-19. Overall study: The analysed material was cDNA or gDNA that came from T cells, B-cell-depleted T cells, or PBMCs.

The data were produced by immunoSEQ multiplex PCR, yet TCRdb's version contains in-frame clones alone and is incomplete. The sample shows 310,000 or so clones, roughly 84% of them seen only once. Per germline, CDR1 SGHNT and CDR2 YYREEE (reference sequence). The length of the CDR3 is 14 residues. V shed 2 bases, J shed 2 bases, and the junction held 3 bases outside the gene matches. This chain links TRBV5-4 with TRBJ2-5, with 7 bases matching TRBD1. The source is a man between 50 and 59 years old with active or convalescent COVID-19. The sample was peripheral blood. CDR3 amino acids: CASSFRTGQETQYF. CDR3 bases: TGTGCCAGCAGCTTTAGGACAGGACAAGAGACCCAGTACTTC.